These 8 T cell receptor beta chains share one sample of origin, sequenced in a study of cytomegalovirus exposure and HLA in healthy donors. Use of 60 Vbeta and 13 Jbeta primers characterized the PCR. The assay was immunoSEQ multiplex PCR, and TCRdb's table has in-frame clones only and misses some. The sample has 95,000 to 150,000 clones, about 74% seen once. Sequences were obtained from PBMCs. The receptors were sampled from a woman in her fifties or sixties in good health and CMV-seropositive.

This clone was seen a few times. The CDR3 here is CASSSGIGGGHEQYF. Here the CDR3 DNA reads TGCGCCAGCAGCTCAGGGATTGGAGGGGGCCACGAGCAGTACTTC. The J gene is TRBJ2-7, the V gene TRBV5-1; D may be TRBD1 (7 bases). The CDR3 length is 15 residues. Germline CDR1 reads SGHRS; CDR2 reads YFSETQ. The germline V and J ends were trimmed by 3 bases and 5 bases, with 18 bases remaining between them.

This clone showed up just once. DNA of the CDR3: TGTGCCAGCAGCTTATCAACAGCGTGGGGGCGTCTTGGCTACACCTTC. This translates into CASSLSTAWGRLGYTF. The chain carries TRBV7-2 and TRBJ1-2, with a possible D match to TRBD1 (6 bases). The V and J ends lost 2 bases and 7 bases respectively, with 20 bases between them. The CDR3 loop spans 16 amino acids. CDR1 and CDR2 from the germline V gene are SGHTA and FQGNSA.

This rearrangement joins TRBV5-4 to TRBJ2-1, with 7 positions matching TRBD2. Germline V gives CDR1 SGHNT, CDR2 YYREEE (reference sequence). The CDR3 has 15 amino acids. Trimming took 4 bases from V and 3 from J; bases not matched to a gene: 7. CDR3 region: CASSGSWTSYNEQFF. DNA for the CDR3: TGTGCCAGCAGCGGGTCCTGGACTAGCTACAATGAGCAGTTCTTC.

The J gene is TRBJ1-2, the V gene TRBV7-9; 10 bases are shared with TRBD1. The germline V gene has CDR1 SEHNR and CDR2 FQNEAQ (reference sequence). The CDR3 is made up of 14 amino acids. V was clipped by 5 bases and J by 6 bases; unmatched bases: 6. For the CDR3, the DNA is TGTGCCAGCAGCCCATCGGGACAGGGGAATGGCTACACCTTC. This translates into CASSPSGQGNGYTF.

The chain recombines TRBV28 with TRBJ1-5; D is ambiguous. Trimming left V 5 bases short and J 6 bases short, with 8 bases between. Germline assignment: CDR1 MDHEN and CDR2 SYDVKM. The CDR3 consists of 12 residues. The CDR3 region is CASSLSLQPQHF. The CDR3 region has the DNA TGTGCCAGCAGTCTCTCCCTTCAGCCCCAGCATTTT.

This clone was seen a handful of times. The CDR3 protein is CASSQRSGDAYEQYF. The CDR3 DNA is TGCGCCAGCAGCCAACGAAGCGGTGATGCCTACGAGCAGTACTTC. The chain employs TRBV5-1 and TRBJ2-7; perhaps TRBD2 as D (5 bases). Deletions cut 4 bases from V and 2 bases from J, with 16 bases between. The CDR3 loop spans 15 amino acids. Per germline, CDR1 SGHRS and CDR2 YFSETQ.

This sequence joins TRBV6-1 and TRBJ1-5; D is perhaps TRBD1 (6 bases). Germline CDR1 reads MNHNS; CDR2 reads SASEGT. Trimming removed 5 bases from V and 7 bases from J, with 12 bases in between. The CDR3 length is 13 residues. CDR3 sequence reads: CASSRQVDQPQHF. The CDR3 nucleotides are TGTGCCAGCAGTAGACAGGTGGACCAGCCCCAGCATTTT.

The J gene is TRBJ2-3, the V gene TRBV10-1; 9 nucleotides match TRBD1. V gave up 0 bases and J gave up 2 bases; unmatched junction bases: 3. The CDR3 totals 16 residues. Looked up from germline, CDR1 is WNHNN and CDR2 is SYGVQD (reference sequence). The CDR3 bases are TGCGCCAGCAGTGAGTCGGGACAGGGTCCCACAGATACGCAGTATTTT. Protein: CASSESGQGPTDTQYF.